This T cell receptor (beta chain) was identified in a study of identical twins. The V end was cut by 4 bases, the J end by 8 bases, with 18 bases between. This CDR3 spans 15 amino acids. Overall study findings and caveats: Models underpredicted monozygotic twin sharing of out-of-frame TCR alpha.

TCRdb re-called the 5' RACE reads through MiXCR, storing one row per CDR3 protein. The table records 690,000 or so distinct CDR3 sequences, around 8.3% of them present only once. This clonotype has only a few counts. Its antigen is still unknown. The same specimen was also included in a second study, on yellow fever vaccine responses in identical twins.

The chain links TRBV23-1 to TRBJ2-1; no definite D call. TRBV23-1 is noted as an ORF with a role that remains uncertain. Sequenced input: PBMCs. The receptor's source is a woman younger than 35 in good health. This CDR3 is CASSLEDLREDEQFF. The CDR3 nucleotides are TGCGCCAGCAGTCTCGAAGACCTTAGGGAAGATGAGCAGTTCTTC.